This T cell receptor (beta chain) stems from a study of tumor and adjacent non-tumor tissue in lung cancer. Study-wide results and caveats: Compared with tumor, normal lung showed significantly lower TCR diversity.

To note about this clonotype: Its antigen is unidentified. Since a much larger clone is just one base distant, this may be a read error.

A modified ARM-PCR protocol with three rounds of nested PCR amplified TCRbeta. From the multiplex PCR reads, TCRdb called clonotypes with MiXCR, one entry per CDR3 protein. In the table there are 40,000 to 45,000 distinct CDR3 sequences, 60% of which are singletons. The template was RNA from unsorted bulk tissue. This non-tumor lung sample came from over 3 cm beyond the tumor edge. The sequence derives from a man aged 45-60 years with non-small cell lung cancer. Sequenced sample: distant non-tumor lung tissue.

The chain's CDR3 is CSWRLGNTEAFF. CDR3 coding DNA: TGTTCCTGGAGACTGGGGAACACTGAAGCTTTCTTT. The chain has TRBV30 and TRBJ1-1; D remains ambiguous. Per the germline V gene, CDR1 is GTSNPN and CDR2 is SVGIG (reference sequence). The CDR3 is 12 amino acids. Complete variable domain (other parts from reference TRBV30 and TRBJ1-1): SQTIHQWPATLVQPVGSPLSLECTVEGTSNPNLYWYRQAAGRGLQLLFYSVGIGQISSEVPQNLSASRPQDRQFILSSKKLLLSDSGFYLCSWRLGNTEAFFGQGTRLTVV.